This is a list of T cell receptor beta chains from one sample in a study of T-cell reconstitution after alpha-beta-depleted transplantation in children. Each CDR3 protein gets one entry after TCRdb re-called the PCR reads with MiXCR. The data hold about 980,000 distinct CDR3 sequences, with about 29% observed a single time. Sequenced material: PBMCs, mostly from graft donor cells, taken 360 days after TCRalphabeta/CD19-depleted stem cell transplant. The source of these receptors is a boy less than two years old who had a stem cell transplant for SCID, so the T cells may come from the graft donor. Each CDR3 is given with its conserved first and last residue. Fields, in order: CDR3 protein, J gene, V gene.

CASSQVRGDEQFF TRBJ2-1 TRBV3-1
CASSTRAGRGLREQYF TRBJ2-7 TRBV12-3/TRBV12-4
CSVLGETRNTEAFF TRBJ1-1 TRBV29-1
CASSLPSLAPSGANVLTF TRBJ2-6 TRBV5-1
CASSLGERVGDTQYF TRBJ2-3 TRBV7-9
CSARDARQGTSGANVLTF TRBJ2-6 TRBV20-1
CASSGRSNQPQHF TRBJ1-5 TRBV28
CASSGDRGTYNEQFF TRBJ2-1 TRBV6-1
CAISGGQGTTYEQYF TRBJ2-7 TRBV10-3
CASSQESIRASGGEDTQYF TRBJ2-3 TRBV4-3
CASSLFLSGTVDYGYTF TRBJ1-2 TRBV5-1
CASSVGEGHNSPLHF TRBJ1-6 TRBV9
CASTLLRPHGPSGELFF TRBJ2-2 TRBV6-1
CASSLLGPTGEGYTF TRBJ1-2 TRBV28
CSVADRGEQYF TRBJ2-7 TRBV29-1
CASRPGGQRTETQYF TRBJ2-5 TRBV28